This record covers a single TCR beta chain. In the study's own analysis: Reference gene primer amplification yielded estimated nucleated cell counts. The protocol was immunoSEQ multiplex PCR, while the TCRdb copy is restricted to in-frame clones and leaves out a portion. From that table come the V and J calls and clone size; the DNA was used to work out D and trimming. The sample has about 250,000 clones, more than 75% seen once; the top ten hold approximately 5.5%. This sample stems from a study of blood T cell repertoires in COVID-19. Whole-study context: The samples span acute and convalescent COVID-19 from the United States, Italy and Spain. From T cells, B-cell-depleted T cells, or PBMCs came the material, which was cDNA or gDNA.

During active infection, Seattle patients enrolled and were then monitored through disease. Sequencing was done on a sample of peripheral blood. This clonotype originated in an elderly woman with COVID-19, enrolled during active disease.

This CDR3 is CASSPRGGTEAFF. The CDR3 DNA sequence: TGTGCCAGCAGCCCCCGGGGGGGTACTGAAGCTTTCTTT. This chain joins TRBV9 and TRBJ1-1; TRBD1 is a possible D gene (5 bases). The V and J ends lost 4 bases and 5 bases respectively, with 12 bases between them. This CDR3 region has 13 residues. Germline V lookup: CDR1 SGDLS, CDR2 YYNGEE.